This T cell receptor (beta chain) is from a study of metastatic and nonmetastatic thyroid tumors. MiXCR re-clonotyped the PCR reads for TCRdb. The profile shows over 20,000 clones, roughly 10% of them singletons. There were no patients who had received any treatment before thyroid surgery. This clone was detected ten times or more. The CDR3 is made up of 11 amino acids. Trimming removed 2 bases from V and 11 bases from J, with 10 bases in between. Germline loops: CDR1 GTSNPN, CDR2 SVGIG (reference sequence). This sequence was found in a female donor with papillary thyroid cancer or a benign thyroid nodule (not recorded which). Some clones in this sample may be carry-over from other donors' samples. Sequences were obtained from blood. The chain recombines TRBV30 with TRBJ2-1, with D possibly being TRBD2 (6 bases). The CDR3 loop is CAWSPAGQQFF. DNA for the CDR3: TGTGCCTGGAGTCCGGCGGGACAGCAGTTCTTC. The entire variable domain, with the rest obtained from reference TRBV30 and TRBJ2-1, is as follows: SQTIHQWPATLVQPVGSPLSLECTVEGTSNPNLYWYRQAAGRGLQLLFYSVGIGQISSEVPQNLSASRPQDRQFILSSKKLLLSDSGFYLCAWSPAGQQFFGPGTRLTVL.